These 13 T cell receptor beta chains were all obtained from the same sample, sequenced in a study of identical twins. MiXCR, run by TCRdb on the 5' RACE reads, gives a single entry per CDR3 protein. The sample carries 550,000 to 700,000 distinct CDR3 sequences, 9% to 10% recorded once. The data also belong to a second study, concerning yellow fever vaccine responses in identical twins.

Sequenced material: PBMCs. All receptors derive from a woman aged 18-29 years in good health.

In this sample, this clonotype turned up many times. The chain recombines TRBV10-3 with TRBJ2-4; D ambiguous. Germline CDR1 reads ENHRY; CDR2 reads SYGVKD. Trimming took 0 bases from V and 3 from J, leaving 12 bases between them. This CDR3 region has 16 residues. The CDR3 loop is CAISESASEVKNIQYF. CDR3 nucleotide sequence: TGTGCCATCAGTGAGTCGGCTAGTGAGGTCAAAAACATTCAGTACTTC.

There are a few counts of this clonotype. The J gene is TRBJ2-1, the V gene TRBV7-8, with D possibly being TRBD2 (7 bases). The CDR3 runs 17 residues. The germline CDR1 and CDR2 sequences are SGHVS and FQNEAQ. The ends were cut back, 1 base at V and 6 bases at J, with 19 bases in the middle. The CDR3 region has the DNA TGTGCCAGCAGCTTAGGGAGGGGGGGACCGCCGCGCAATGAGCAGTTCTTC. Protein product: CASSLGRGGPPRNEQFF.

This clonotype was detected many times. The genes are TRBV15 and TRBJ2-2; 9 bases map to TRBD1. Germline V gene lookup returns CDR1 LNHNV and CDR2 YYDKDF (reference sequence). There are 14 residues in the CDR3. Trimming at V came to 3 bases and at J to 4 bases, leaving 0 bases not matched to a gene. CDR3 protein: CATSRGQGTGELFF. CDR3 DNA sequence: TGTGCCACCAGCAGGGGACAGGGCACCGGGGAGCTGTTTTTT.

This chain joins TRBV23-1 and TRBJ1-4; 9 bases match TRBD1. TRBV23-1 is sorted into the ORF group, with uncertain function. CDR3 length: 18 amino acids. V was pared by 3 bases and J by 3 bases, with 11 bases of the junction left unmatched. CDR3 DNA: TGCGCCAGCAGTCAGGGGCGGGGACAGGGCACCGCTAATGAAAAACTGTTTTTT. Residues: CASSQGRGQGTANEKLFF.

The sample holds a few counts of this clonotype. V gene TRBV9 combines with J gene TRBJ2-2; tentative D call: TRBD1 (5 bases). This CDR3 has 12 amino acids. The ends were cut back, 8 bases at V and 7 bases at J, with 12 bases in the middle. Germline values: CDR1 SGDLS, CDR2 YYNGEE. The CDR3 here is CASKGPGGELFF. For the CDR3, the DNA is TGTGCCAGTAAGGGGCCGGGCGGGGAGCTGTTTTTT.

At least ten counts were recorded for this clonotype. This chain uses TRBV20-1 with TRBJ2-2; D is unresolved. The ends were cut back, 3 bases at V and 3 bases at J, with 8 bases in the middle. Germline V CDR1 and CDR2: DFQATT, SNEGSKA (reference sequence). This CDR3 spans 13 amino acids. CDR3 nucleotides: TGCAGTGCTAGTAGGCGCTACACCGGGGAGCTGTTTTTT. Amino acid sequence: CSASRRYTGELFF.

There are many counts of this clonotype. V usage is TRBV12-3 or TRBV12-4 and J usage is TRBJ2-5, with TRBD1 as a possible D gene (5 bases). This CDR3 has 11 residues. V lost 5 bases and J lost 4, with 5 bases in between. The CDR3 region has the DNA TGTGCCAGCAGTACAGGAGAGACCCAGTACTTC. Its protein product is CASSTGETQYF.

This clonotype was observed a few times. The chain combines TRBV7-8 with TRBJ1-5, with a tentative D call TRBD1 (5 bases). This CDR3 has 15 residues. Trimming cost V 1 base and J 3 bases, with 10 bases left between them. The germline gives CDR1 SGHVS, CDR2 FQNEAQ. The CDR3 nucleotides read TGTGCCAGCAGCTTAGAGGGGTTGAACAATCAGCCCCAGCATTTT. It codes for CASSLEGLNNQPQHF.

This clonotype was seen repeatedly, ten times or more. The rearrangement uses TRBV6-1 and TRBJ2-5; D ambiguous. The germline V gene has CDR1 MNHNS and CDR2 SASEGT. With 10 bases removed from V and 0 bases from J, the gap between germline ends came to 18 bases. This CDR3 is built from 15 residues. The DNA for the CDR3 is TGTGCCAACGGTCCGAAATCACTGTACCAAGAGACCCAGTACTTC. This sequence encodes CANGPKSLYQETQYF.

The chain has TRBV24-1 and TRBJ2-7; D is unresolved. Trimming took 5 bases from V and 2 from J, leaving 9 bases between them. The CDR3 runs to 13 residues. Germline V lookup: CDR1 KGHDR, CDR2 SFDVKD. CDR3 bases: TGTGCCACCAGTGGTCGTTTGACCTACGAGCAGTACTTC. Its translation: CATSGRLTYEQYF.

This clonotype occurred a few times. The rearrangement joins TRBV9 to TRBJ2-5; D call uncertain. Trimming removed 1 base at V and 5 bases at J, with 9 bases between. CDR1 is SGDLS, CDR2 YYNGEE, per germline. CDR3 length equals 13 residues. CDR3 in amino acids: CASSVSVGETQYF. The CDR3, as DNA: TGTGCCAGCAGCGTAAGCGTTGGGGAGACCCAGTACTTC. Full variable domain (remainder filled in from reference TRBV9 and TRBJ2-5): DSGVTQTPKHLITATGQRVTLRCSPRSGDLSVYWYQQSLDQGLQFLIQYYNGEERAKGNILERFSAQQFPDLHSELNLSSLELGDSALYFCASSVSVGETQYFGPGTRLLVL.

This clonotype was observed a handful of times. The V gene is TRBV20-1, the J gene TRBJ2-2, with D tentatively TRBD2 (5 bases). The CDR3 extends over 13 amino acids. Germline CDR1 reads DFQATT; CDR2 reads SNEGSKA (reference sequence). Trimming cost V 6 bases and J 4 bases, with 12 bases left between them. CDR3 sequence reads: CSAVRTATGELFF. CDR3 coding DNA: TGCAGTGCAGTACGGACTGCCACCGGGGAGCTGTTTTTT.

This clonotype has a count of ten or more. The genes are TRBV28 and TRBJ2-7; D is possibly TRBD2 (6 bases). There are 17 residues in the CDR3. From germline, CDR1 is MDHEN and CDR2 SYDVKM. V lost 6 bases, J lost 2 bases, and 23 bases lay in between. CDR3 amino acids: CASRPLGSGSGTYEQYF. CDR3 nucleotides: TGTGCCAGCAGACCATTAGGGAGTGGTAGCGGAACCTACGAGCAGTACTTC.